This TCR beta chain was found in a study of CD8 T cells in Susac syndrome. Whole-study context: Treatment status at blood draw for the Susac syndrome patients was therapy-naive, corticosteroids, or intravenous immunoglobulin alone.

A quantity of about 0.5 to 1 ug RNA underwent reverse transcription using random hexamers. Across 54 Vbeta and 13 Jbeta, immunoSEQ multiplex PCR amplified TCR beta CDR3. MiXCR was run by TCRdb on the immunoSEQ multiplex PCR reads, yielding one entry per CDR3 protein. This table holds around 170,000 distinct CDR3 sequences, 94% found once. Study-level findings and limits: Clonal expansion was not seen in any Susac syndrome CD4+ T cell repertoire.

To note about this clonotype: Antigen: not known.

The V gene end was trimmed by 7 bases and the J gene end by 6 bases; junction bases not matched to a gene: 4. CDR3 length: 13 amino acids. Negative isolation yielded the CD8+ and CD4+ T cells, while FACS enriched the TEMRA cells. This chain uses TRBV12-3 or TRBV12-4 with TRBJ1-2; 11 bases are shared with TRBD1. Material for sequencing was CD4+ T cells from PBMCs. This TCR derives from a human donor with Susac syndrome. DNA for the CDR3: TGTGCCAGCATCTGGACAGGGGGCAATGGCTACACCTTC. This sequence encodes CASIWTGGNGYTF.